This T cell receptor (beta chain) stems from a study of T cells in Graves' hyperthyroidism and ophthalmopathy. Study information: The blood sample was taken at first diagnosis, before treatment began.

J was trimmed by 2 bases and V by 5 bases; bases with no gene match: 8. In germline, CDR1 is LGHNA, CDR2 YNFKEQ. The CDR3 sequence is 18 residues long. Amplification of TCR beta CDR3 regions was performed using RNA transcripts as template. When the TCR CDR3 underwent first-round RT-PCR, the HTBI primer set was used. TCRdb processed the multiplex PCR reads anew with MiXCR; each CDR3 protein has one entry. This table holds hundreds of thousands of distinct CDR3 sequences, 14% to 15% found once. The clonotype was recovered from a woman aged 40 to 50 with Graves' ophthalmopathy. The sequenced sample consisted of blood. J is TRBJ2-2 and V is TRBV4-2, with 13 bases matching TRBD2. In DNA, the CDR3 is TGTGCCAGCAGCACAGGACTAGCGGGAGTTAGTAACACCGGGGAGCTGTTTTTT. Amino acid sequence: CASSTGLAGVSNTGELFF.